The clone carrying this T cell receptor (beta chain) has only one observation. This specimen belongs to a study of technical replicates of blood from several donors. TCRdb's copy holds only in-frame clones and misses some; the assay was immunoSEQ multiplex PCR. The data contain tens of thousands of clones, around 97% of them singletons. The CDR3 extends over 16 amino acids. The germline V gene encodes CDR1 SGHAT and CDR2 FQNNGV. Trimming cost V 1 base and J 12 bases; bases outside gene matches: 15. The receptor comes from a human donor in good health. The sequencing sample was made of T cells isolated from PBMCs. The J gene is TRBJ2-1, the V gene TRBV11-2, with 7 bases fitting TRBD2. CDR3 in amino acids: CASSLGASGGSLGQFF. CDR3 DNA sequence: TGTGCCAGCAGCTTAGGGGCTAGCGGAGGGTCATTAGGGCAGTTCTTC.